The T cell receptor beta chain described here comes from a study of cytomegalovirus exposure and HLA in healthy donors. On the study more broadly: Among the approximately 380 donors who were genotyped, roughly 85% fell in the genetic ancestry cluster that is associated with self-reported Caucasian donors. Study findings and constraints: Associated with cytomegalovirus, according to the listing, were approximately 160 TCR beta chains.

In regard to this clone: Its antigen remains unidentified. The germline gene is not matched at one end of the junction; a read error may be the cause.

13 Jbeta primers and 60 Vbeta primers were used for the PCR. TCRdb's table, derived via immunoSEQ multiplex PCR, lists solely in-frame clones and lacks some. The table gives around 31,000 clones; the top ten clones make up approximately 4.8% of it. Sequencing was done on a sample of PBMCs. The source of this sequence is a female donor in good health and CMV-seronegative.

Here the CDR3 reads CASSLRLEETQYF. CDR3 coding DNA: TGTGCTAGCAGCTTAAGACTAGAAGAGACCCAGTACTTC. V usage is TRBV7-7 and J usage is TRBJ2-5, with D perhaps matching TRBD2 (6 bases). CDR1 is SSHAT, CDR2 FNYEAQ, per germline (reference sequence). This CDR3 is 13 amino acids long.